This T cell receptor beta chain is from a study of blood T cells in healthy people across ages. This clonotype was found many times. It was with a sample-barcoded 5' primer and a J-beta primer mix that a second PCR of about 6 to 11 cycles was run. Each cDNA was tagged by a template-switch adaptor containing 12 random nucleotides. MiXCR, run by TCRdb on the 5' RACE reads, gives a single entry per CDR3 protein. The profile shows hundreds of thousands of distinct CDR3 sequences, roughly 41% of them singletons. With 0 bases clipped from V and 5 bases from J, the junction kept 11 bases outside the gene matches. This CDR3 spans 17 amino acids. From germline, CDR1 is LNHNV and CDR2 YYDKDF (reference sequence).

The sequencing input was blood. The sequence was obtained from a man at least 80 years old in good health. This chain uses TRBV15 with TRBJ2-5; 8 positions match TRBD2. In nucleotides, the CDR3 is TGTGCCACCAGCAGAGATCGAGGTAGCGGGAATCGGGAGACCCAGTACTTC. As protein: CATSRDRGSGNRETQYF.